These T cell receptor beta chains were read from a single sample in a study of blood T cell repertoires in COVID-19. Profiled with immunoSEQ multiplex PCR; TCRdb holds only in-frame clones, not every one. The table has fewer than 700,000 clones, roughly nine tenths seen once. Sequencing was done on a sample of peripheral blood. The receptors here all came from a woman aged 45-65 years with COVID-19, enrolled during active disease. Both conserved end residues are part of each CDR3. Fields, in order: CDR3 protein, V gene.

CASSATGDNSPLHF TRBV9
CSVASTMNTEAFF TRBV29-1
CASIPSGGYEQFF TRBV28
CASRPTSGGFVDTQYF TRBV6-2/TRBV6-3
CASSESQGSGNTIYF TRBV18
CASSPRGGRTISGNTIYF TRBV5-6
CASKVGDYAFF TRBV25-1
CASAIFLGNTEAFF TRBV12-5
CASSWPSHEQYF TRBV5-1
CASSVDRGGFHEQFF TRBV9
CASSQGQGLSSYNSPLHF TRBV3-1/TRBV3-2
CASSLDTNTGELFF TRBV7-9
CASSLGDSRYEQYF TRBV27
CASSPNYMNTEAFF TRBV18
CASSLSRLNTEAFF TRBV11-2
CASSLRLAGKRDEQFF TRBV21-1
CASSVGASGGANEQFF TRBV9
CASSYSGGTSQPQHF TRBV6-5
CATRGDNYGYTF TRBV3-1/TRBV3-2
CASSEGYWQGFSITGELFF TRBV6-1
CASSPKEDFSYNEQFF TRBV9
CSVSQGGGGNQPQHF TRBV29-1
CASSQILANYGYTF TRBV6-5
CASGRRVQTDTQYF TRBV7-2
CASSGSGGPPYF TRBV2
CASSLLAGGTGELFF TRBV7-2
CASSARGTENEKLFF TRBV2
CASSRGYGYTF TRBV12-3/TRBV12-4
CASSLLQGVSYGYTF TRBV5-6
CAWSLQGASTGELFF TRBV30
CASSTGGGYGYTF TRBV6-6
CASSSGEIEAFF TRBV18
CASRLFSGQVYGYTF TRBV28
CASRTGAGGPYEQYF TRBV4-1
CATRDSYGYTF TRBV27
CASSLSRLRTEAFF TRBV5-5
CASSPENRAGEETQYF TRBV18
CASSVQGEQYF TRBV25-1
CASSLDGGGAWDTQYF TRBV7-2
CATSRDLGDTEAFF TRBV15
CASSDSYEQYF TRBV2
CASSLADGWQGEAYEQYF TRBV5-1
CAISFPAGDGYTF TRBV10-3
CASSPRASGGAGTGELFF TRBV3-1/TRBV3-2
CASSVTGGPAYEQYF TRBV11-2
CASSGGSGQLRANVLTF TRBV27
CASSWDSATYNEQFF TRBV5-1
CASSITGDRAFF TRBV19
CASSPRTGSRNSPLHF TRBV11-1
CASSPDRTREQYF TRBV2